This T cell receptor beta chain was documented in a study of T cell responses to AZD1222 COVID-19 vaccine. Study-wide points: A mostly white British donor set with more females was recruited, and clonal diversity was possibly underestimated. Vaccination with two AZD1222 doses was followed by a rise in Spike-specific TCR breadth and depth.

The protocol was immunoSEQ multiplex PCR, while the TCRdb copy is restricted to in-frame clones and leaves out a portion. The profile covers 150,000 to 200,000 clones, with over 90% appearing a single time and around 4.3% taken by the ten largest. Comments on this clone: The antigen is not known.

CDR3 length: 14 residues. CDR1 is SQVTM, CDR2 ANQGSEA, per germline. Trimming shortened V by 5 bases and J by 0 bases, and 11 bases separated the two germline ends. The clonotype was recovered from an adult in good health. The sequences come from peripheral blood, collected on day 0 of AZD1222 vaccination. The chain carries TRBV29-1 and TRBJ2-1; D gene uncertain. CDR3 sequence: CSVPPASSYNEQFF. The CDR3 DNA reads TGCAGCGTTCCCCCAGCGTCCTCCTACAATGAGCAGTTCTTC.